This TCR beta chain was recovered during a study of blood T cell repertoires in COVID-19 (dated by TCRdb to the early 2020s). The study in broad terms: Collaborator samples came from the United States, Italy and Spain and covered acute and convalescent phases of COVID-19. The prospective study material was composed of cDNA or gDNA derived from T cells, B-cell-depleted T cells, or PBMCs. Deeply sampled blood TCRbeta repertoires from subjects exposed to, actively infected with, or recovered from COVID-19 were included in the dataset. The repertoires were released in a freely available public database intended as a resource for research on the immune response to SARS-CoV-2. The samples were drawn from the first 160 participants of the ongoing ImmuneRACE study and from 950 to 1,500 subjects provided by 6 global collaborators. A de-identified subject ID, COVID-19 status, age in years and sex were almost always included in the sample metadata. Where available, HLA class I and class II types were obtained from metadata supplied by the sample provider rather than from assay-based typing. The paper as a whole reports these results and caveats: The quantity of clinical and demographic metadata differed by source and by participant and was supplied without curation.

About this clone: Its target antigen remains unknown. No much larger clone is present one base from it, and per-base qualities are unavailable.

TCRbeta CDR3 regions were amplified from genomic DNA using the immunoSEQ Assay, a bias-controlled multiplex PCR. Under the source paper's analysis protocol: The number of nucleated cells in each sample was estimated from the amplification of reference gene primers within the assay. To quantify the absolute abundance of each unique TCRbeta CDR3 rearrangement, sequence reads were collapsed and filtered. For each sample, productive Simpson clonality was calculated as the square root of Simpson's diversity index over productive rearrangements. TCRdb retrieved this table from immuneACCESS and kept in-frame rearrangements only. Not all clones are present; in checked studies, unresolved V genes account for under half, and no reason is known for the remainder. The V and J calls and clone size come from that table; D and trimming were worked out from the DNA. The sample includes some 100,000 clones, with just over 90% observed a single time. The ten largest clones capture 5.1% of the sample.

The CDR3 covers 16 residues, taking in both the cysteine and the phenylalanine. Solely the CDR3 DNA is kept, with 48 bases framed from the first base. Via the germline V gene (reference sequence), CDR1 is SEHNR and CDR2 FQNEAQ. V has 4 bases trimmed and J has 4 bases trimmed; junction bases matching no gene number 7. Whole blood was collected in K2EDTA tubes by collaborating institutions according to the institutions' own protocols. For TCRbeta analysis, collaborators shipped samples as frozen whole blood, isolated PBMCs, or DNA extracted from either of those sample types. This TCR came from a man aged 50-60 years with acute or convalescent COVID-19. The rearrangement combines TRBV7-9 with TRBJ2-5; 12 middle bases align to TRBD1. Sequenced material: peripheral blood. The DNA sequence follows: TGTGCCAGCAGCTCCCTGGGACAGGGGGCTAGAGAGACCCAGTACTTC. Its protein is CASSSLGQGARETQYF.